Reported below is one TCR beta chain. This entry comes from a study of control samples from healthy donors and cancer patients. Sequenced by immunoSEQ multiplex PCR; TCRdb stores in-frame clones only, minus some. Here the sample table reports some 190,000 clones. Sequencing was carried out using blood. The receptor's source is a woman in her 30s in good health.

The CDR3 DNA sequence: TGTGCCAGCAGTTTATCCCCACCCCAGGGTGGGTTGCGGACTGAAGCTTTCTTT. It codes for CASSLSPPQGGLRTEAFF. The rearrangement uses TRBV27 and TRBJ1-1, with D possibly being TRBD1 (5 bases). The CDR3 runs 18 residues. V was trimmed by 0 bases and J by 5 bases, leaving 22 bases between them. Germline CDR1 MNHEY, CDR2 SMNVEV (reference sequence).